This T cell receptor (beta chain) stems from a study of neurological immune-mediated disorders (dated by TCRdb to the late 2010s). Notes on the research overall: Among the 34 multiple sclerosis patients, relapsing-remitting MS was present in approximately 31 and secondary progressive MS was present in 3. Peripheral blood TCR-beta repertoires from HTLV-I-associated myelopathy (HAM/TSP) patients, multiple sclerosis patients and healthy controls were compared by UMI-based sequencing. Alongside PBMC samples, the set of fewer than 110 TCR-beta libraries contained longitudinal samples, technical triplicates, and paired CD4+ and CD8+ T-cell subsets that had been sorted. The cohort included 60 to 70 subjects: 14 with HAM/TSP, around 34 with multiple sclerosis, and some 20 healthy controls. Paper-wide results and their limitations: The highest TCR clonal expansion was observed in HAM/TSP patients, whereas the lowest was observed in MS patients, even when compared with healthy controls. No association of the MS cluster with clinical or MRI features was observed, and the need for larger cohorts was stated by the authors. Across subjects, expanded clones never shared an identical CDR3 amino acid sequence, which suggests that the TCR-beta repertoires in every group were private. In phylogenetic analysis, the repertoires of 18 of 34 MS patients grouped into a cluster of related CDR3 sequences, which suggests a possible signature at the repertoire level.

This clonotype was counted many times. The target of this receptor is not known. Base-call qualities are not available, and no considerably larger clone is one nucleotide away. cDNA synthesis used template-switch 5'RACE with a primer carrying a 10-nucleotide random unique molecular identifier tagging each TCR transcript. Each sequencing run produced over 180 million TCR-beta sequences covering 15-18 subjects. Total RNA was extracted with the RNeasy kit. Using the KAPA Real-time Library Amplification kit, TCR-beta VDJ regions were amplified with primers for the TCR constant region and the 5'RACE anchor. A first PCR added sample indexes and Illumina adaptors, and a second PCR then raised library yield. After Ampure bead purification, the TCR product of roughly 650 bp was size-selected on a 2% E-gel SizeSelection system. Library quality was checked on a Bioanalyzer, concentration was measured with Qubit, and libraries were quantified with the Kapa Library Quantification kit before pooling. An Illumina HiSeq 2500 sequenced the libraries paired-end 2 x 150 bp. To increase sequence diversity, roughly 25-31% phiX was spiked into each library pool. The authors' analysis ran thus. Quality-filtered reads were processed with the UMI-based MiGEC pipeline, which removed over 75% of raw TCR sequences during error correction. IMGT germline references were used for aligning VDJ genes, and each clonotype was defined as a unique CDR3 amino acid sequence together with its V-J genes. Clonal expansion, Shannon diversity and CDR3 relatedness (CalcPairwiseDistances, ClusterSamples) were evaluated with VDJtools, and phylogenetic trees were built with CLCbio workbench. Using coefficient-of-variation modelling across technical triplicates, the study counted a clone as expanded if it had at least 8 unique UMIs. TCRdb reanalyzed the raw reads on its own, using fastp at Q25 for trimming and MiXCR for clone calling, and kept in-frame beta chains. Each CDR3 protein gets just one entry, which takes the most common genes and DNA from the rows behind it. It is TCRdb's table, rather than the study itself, that gives the V and J calls and clone size. The sample contains under 85,000 distinct CDR3 sequences, over 5% of them found a single time. The top ten clones comprise roughly 5.7% of the sample.

For the unsorted PBMC libraries, 2 million PBMCs were stored in RNAlater at -80 degrees C until RNA extraction and were used to generate the libraries. Multiple sclerosis patients were enrolled in a US clinical protocol under which disease progression was evaluated by magnetic resonance imaging. Peripheral blood was subjected to Ficoll-Hypaque density gradient centrifugation to isolate PBMCs, which were then cryopreserved in liquid nitrogen. The germline V gene provides CDR1 SNHLY and CDR2 FYNNEI. Measured from the cysteine to the phenylalanine, the CDR3 is 17 residues long. The kept DNA is CDR3 alone, 51 bases in frame from the first base. The germline V end is reduced by 6 bases and the J end by 8 bases; junction bases left unmatched: 16.

The TCR originated in a human donor with multiple sclerosis. The donor label of this sample is uncertain. The V and J segments used are TRBV2 and TRBJ1-4, with TRBD1 identical over 9 junction bases. Sequencing was performed on PBMCs. CDR3 protein: CASRGDRDPRMWEKLFF. The base sequence is TGTGCCAGCAGGGGGGACAGGGACCCCAGGATGTGGGAAAAACTGTTTTTT. With the rest looked up from the reference TRBV2 and TRBJ1-4 genes rather than sequenced, the full variable domain is EPEVTQTPSHQVTQMGQEVILRCVPISNHLYFYWYRQILGQKVEFLVSFYNNEISEKSEIFDDQFSVERPDGSNFTLKIRSTKLEDSAMYFCASRGDRDPRMWEKLFFGSGTQLSVL.